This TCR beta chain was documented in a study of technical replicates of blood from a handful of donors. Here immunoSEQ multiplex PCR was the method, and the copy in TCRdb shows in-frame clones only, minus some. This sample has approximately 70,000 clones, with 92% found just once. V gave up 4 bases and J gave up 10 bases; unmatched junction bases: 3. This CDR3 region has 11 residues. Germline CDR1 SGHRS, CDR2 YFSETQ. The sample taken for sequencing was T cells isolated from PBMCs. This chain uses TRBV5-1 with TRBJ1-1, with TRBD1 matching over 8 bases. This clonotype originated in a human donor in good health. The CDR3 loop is CASSPGQGAFF. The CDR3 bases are TGCGCCAGCAGCCCCGGACAGGGAGCTTTCTTT.